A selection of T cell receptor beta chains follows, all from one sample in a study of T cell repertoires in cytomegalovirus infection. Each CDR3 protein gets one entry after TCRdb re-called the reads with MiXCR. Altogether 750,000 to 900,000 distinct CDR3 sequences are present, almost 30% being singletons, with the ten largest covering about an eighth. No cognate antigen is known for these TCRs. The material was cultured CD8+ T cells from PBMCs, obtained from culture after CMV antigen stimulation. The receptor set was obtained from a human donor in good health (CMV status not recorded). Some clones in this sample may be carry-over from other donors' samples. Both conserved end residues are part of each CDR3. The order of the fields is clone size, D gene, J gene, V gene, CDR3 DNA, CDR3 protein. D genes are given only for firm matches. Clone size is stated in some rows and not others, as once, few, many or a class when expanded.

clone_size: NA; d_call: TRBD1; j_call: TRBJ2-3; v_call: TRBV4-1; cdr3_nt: TGCGCCAGCAGCCAAGATGGGACAGGGGGCGTCACAGATACGCAGTATTTT; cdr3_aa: CASSQDGTGGVTDTQYF
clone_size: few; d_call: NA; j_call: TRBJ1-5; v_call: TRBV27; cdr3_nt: TGTGCCAGCAGGGAAGGGGGGGAGGATCAGCCCCAGCATTTT; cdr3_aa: CASREGGEDQPQHF
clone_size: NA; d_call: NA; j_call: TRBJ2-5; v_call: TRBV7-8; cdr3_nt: TGTGCCAGCAGCTCCAGGGGACCTAGAGAAGAGACCCAGTACTTC; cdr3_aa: CASSSRGPREETQYF
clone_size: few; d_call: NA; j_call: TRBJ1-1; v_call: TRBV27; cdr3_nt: TGTGCCAGCAGTTTAAGTCCGCCCACTGAAGCTTTCTTT; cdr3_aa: CASSLSPPTEAFF
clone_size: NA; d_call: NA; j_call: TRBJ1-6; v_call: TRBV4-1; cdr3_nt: TGCGCCAGCAGCACAAGGGATGAATCCGGGTATTCACCCCTCCACTTT; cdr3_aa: CASSTRDESGYSPLHF
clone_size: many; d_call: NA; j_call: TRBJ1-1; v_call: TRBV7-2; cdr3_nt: TGTGCCAGCAGGCCGACAGCTTACACTGAAGCTTTCTTT; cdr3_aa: CASRPTAYTEAFF
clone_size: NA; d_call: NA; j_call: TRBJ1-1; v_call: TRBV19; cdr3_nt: TGTGCCGGTAGCCCGGGAGGGAACACTGAAGCTTTCTTT; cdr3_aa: CAGSPGGNTEAFF
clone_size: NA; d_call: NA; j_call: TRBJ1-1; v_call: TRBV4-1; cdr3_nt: TGCGCCAGCAGCTTTCGGGCGGGGTTGATTGCGAGCACTGAAGCTTTCTTT; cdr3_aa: CASSFRAGLIASTEAFF
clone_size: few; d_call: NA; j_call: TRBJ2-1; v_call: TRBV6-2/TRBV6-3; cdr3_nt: TGTGCCAGCAGCTACAGGGGGGGTGAGAATGAGCAGTTCTTC; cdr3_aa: CASSYRGGENEQFF
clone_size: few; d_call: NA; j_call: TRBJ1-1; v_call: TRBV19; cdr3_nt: TGTGCCAGTAGTATTATGGAGGGGAACACTGAAGCTTTCTTT; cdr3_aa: CASSIMEGNTEAFF
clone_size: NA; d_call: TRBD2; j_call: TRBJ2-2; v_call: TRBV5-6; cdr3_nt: TGTGCCAGCAGCACGCCGGGACTAGCGACCGGGGAGCTGTTTTTT; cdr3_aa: CASSTPGLATGELFF
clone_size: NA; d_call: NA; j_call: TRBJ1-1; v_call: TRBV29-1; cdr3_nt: TGCAGCGTTCGGGGGGAGAGCCTGAACACTGAAGCTTTCTTT; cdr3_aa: CSVRGESLNTEAFF
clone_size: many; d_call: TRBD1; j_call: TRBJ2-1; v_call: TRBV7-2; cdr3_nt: TGTGCCAGCAGCTTAGGACAGGGGGCAAGAGATGAGCAGTTCTTC; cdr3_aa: CASSLGQGARDEQFF
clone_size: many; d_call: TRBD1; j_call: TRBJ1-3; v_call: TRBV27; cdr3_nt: TGTGCCAGCAGTCCACGGGACAGCTCTGGAAACACCATATATTTT; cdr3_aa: CASSPRDSSGNTIYF
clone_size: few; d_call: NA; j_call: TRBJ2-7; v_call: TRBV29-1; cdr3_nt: TGCAGCGTTGAAGCAGGGAAATCCTACGAGCAGTACTTC; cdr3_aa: CSVEAGKSYEQYF
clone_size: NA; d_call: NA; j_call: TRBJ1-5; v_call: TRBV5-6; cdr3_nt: TGTGCCAGCAGCCTTCTCCGGGGGGGGTTGAATCAGCCCCAGCATTTT; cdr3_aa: CASSLLRGGLNQPQHF
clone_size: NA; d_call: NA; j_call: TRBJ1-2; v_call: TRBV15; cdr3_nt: TGTGCCACCAGCAGATCTCATAGTCCAAGAGACTATGGCTACACCTTC; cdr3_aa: CATSRSHSPRDYGYTF
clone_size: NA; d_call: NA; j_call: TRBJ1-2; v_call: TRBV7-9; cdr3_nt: TGTGCCAGCACCCGATTCGGGCAGGACCTCTATGGCTACACCTTC; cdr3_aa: CASTRFGQDLYGYTF
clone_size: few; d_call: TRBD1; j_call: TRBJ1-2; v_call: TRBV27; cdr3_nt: TGTGCCAGCAGTTTATCGATGACAGGGCGAGGCTACACCTTC; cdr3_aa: CASSLSMTGRGYTF
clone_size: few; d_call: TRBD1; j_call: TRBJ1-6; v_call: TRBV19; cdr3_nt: TGTGCCAGTCCACGGGACAGGATTAATTCACCCCTCCACTTT; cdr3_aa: CASPRDRINSPLHF
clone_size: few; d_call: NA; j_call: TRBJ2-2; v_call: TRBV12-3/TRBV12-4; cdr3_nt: TGTGCCAGCAGTTTTCTCCTTACCCACTCCCTTAAATCCGAGAACACCGGGGAGCTGTTTTTT; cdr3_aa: CASSFLLTHSLKSENTGELFF
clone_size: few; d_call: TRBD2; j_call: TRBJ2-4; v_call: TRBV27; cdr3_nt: TGTGCCAGCAGTCCCGGACTAGCGGGGACCCGAAACATTCAGTACTTC; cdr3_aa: CASSPGLAGTRNIQYF
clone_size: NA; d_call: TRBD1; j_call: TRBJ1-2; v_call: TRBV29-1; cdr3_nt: TGCAGCGTTGAAATGGACAGGGATAATAGGAACTATGGCTACACCTTC; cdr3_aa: CSVEMDRDNRNYGYTF
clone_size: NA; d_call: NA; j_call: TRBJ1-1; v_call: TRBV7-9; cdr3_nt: TGTGCCAGCAGCCAGGGGAAACCTGAAGCTTTCTTT; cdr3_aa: CASSQGKPEAFF
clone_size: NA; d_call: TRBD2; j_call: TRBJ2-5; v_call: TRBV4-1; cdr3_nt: TGCGCCAGCAGCCAAGCGCCGGGGGGGATTGCGGAGACCCAGTACTTC; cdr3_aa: CASSQAPGGIAETQYF
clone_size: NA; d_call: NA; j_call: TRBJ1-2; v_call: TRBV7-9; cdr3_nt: TGTGCCAGCAGCTTAGACAAGAGGGGCTACACCTTC; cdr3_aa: CASSLDKRGYTF
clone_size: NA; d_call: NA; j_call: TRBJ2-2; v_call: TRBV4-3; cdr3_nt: TGCGCCAGCAGCCACCTAGAAGTCACCGGGGAGCTGTTTTTT; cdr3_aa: CASSHLEVTGELFF
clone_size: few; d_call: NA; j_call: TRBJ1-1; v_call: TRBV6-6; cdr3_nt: TGTGCCAGCAGTCACGGAGGTGAAGCTTTCTTT; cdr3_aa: CASSHGGEAFF
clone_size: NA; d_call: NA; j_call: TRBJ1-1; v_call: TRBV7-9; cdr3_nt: TGTGCCAGCAGCTTAACGCGATACCCTTGGGGAGTCACTGAAGCTTTCTTT; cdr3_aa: CASSLTRYPWGVTEAFF
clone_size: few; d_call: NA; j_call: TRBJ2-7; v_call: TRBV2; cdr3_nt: TGTGCCAGCAGTGAAGACGGTCCCTACGAGCAGTACTTC; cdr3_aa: CASSEDGPYEQYF
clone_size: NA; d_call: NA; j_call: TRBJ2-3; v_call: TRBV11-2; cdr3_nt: TGTGCCACCAGGGGTGGGTCGACTTTCACAGATACGCAGTATTTT; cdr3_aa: CATRGGSTFTDTQYF
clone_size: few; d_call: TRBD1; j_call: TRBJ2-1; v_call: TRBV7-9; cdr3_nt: TGTGCCAGCAGACCGGAGCCGGGACAGCACTACAATGAGCAGTTCTTC; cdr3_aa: CASRPEPGQHYNEQFF
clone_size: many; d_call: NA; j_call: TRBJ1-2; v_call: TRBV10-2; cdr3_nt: TGCGCCAGCGGCGGGACTTATCGAGGCTACACCTTC; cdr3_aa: CASGGTYRGYTF
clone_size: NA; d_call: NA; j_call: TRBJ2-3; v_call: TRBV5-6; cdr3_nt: TGTGCCAGCAGCTTCCGGGACTCACCCACAGATACGCAGTATTTT; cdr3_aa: CASSFRDSPTDTQYF
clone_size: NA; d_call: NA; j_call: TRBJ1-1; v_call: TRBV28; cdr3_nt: TGTGCCAGCACCCTTCGGACGAACACTGAAGCTTTCTTT; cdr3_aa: CASTLRTNTEAFF
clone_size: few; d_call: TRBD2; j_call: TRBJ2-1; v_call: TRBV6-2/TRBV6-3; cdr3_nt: TGTGCCAGCAGTATGACTAGCGGGGCGAGCAATGAGCAGTTCTTC; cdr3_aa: CASSMTSGASNEQFF
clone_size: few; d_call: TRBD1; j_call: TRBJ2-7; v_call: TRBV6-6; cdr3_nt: TGTGCCAGCACCGCGGACAGGGCCTCCTACGAGCAGTACTTC; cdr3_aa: CASTADRASYEQYF
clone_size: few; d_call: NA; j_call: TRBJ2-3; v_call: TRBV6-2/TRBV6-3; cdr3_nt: TGTGCCAGCAGTTACTCCCCCCCGACAGGAACTAGCACAGATACGCAGTATTTT; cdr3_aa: CASSYSPPTGTSTDTQYF
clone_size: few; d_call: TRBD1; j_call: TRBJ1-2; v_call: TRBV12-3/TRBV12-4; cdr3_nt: TGTGCCAGCAGTTTAAACAGGGGTGCGACCTATGGCTACACCTTC; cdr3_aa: CASSLNRGATYGYTF
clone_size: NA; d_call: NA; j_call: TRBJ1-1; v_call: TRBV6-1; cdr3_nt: TGTGCCAGCAGTGCGGGCCCGCCAGGTGGGGACACTGAAGCTTTCTTT; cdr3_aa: CASSAGPPGGDTEAFF
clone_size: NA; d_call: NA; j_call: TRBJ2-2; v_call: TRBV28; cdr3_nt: TGTGCCAGCAGCTCCGGGACGACCGTGGAGCTGTTTTTT; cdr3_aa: CASSSGTTVELFF
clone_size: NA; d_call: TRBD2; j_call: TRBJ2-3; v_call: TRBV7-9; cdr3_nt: TGTGCCAGCACCCCACCCACTAGCGGTACAGATACGCAGTATTTT; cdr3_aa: CASTPPTSGTDTQYF
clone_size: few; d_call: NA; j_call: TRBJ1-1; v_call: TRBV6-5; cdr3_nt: TGTGCCAGCAGTTACTCGGGGCGGGCTGAAGCTTTCTTT; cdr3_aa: CASSYSGRAEAFF
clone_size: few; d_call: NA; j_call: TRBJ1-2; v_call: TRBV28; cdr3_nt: TGTGCCAGCAGTTTTGGGGGCTACACCTTTGGCTACACCTTC; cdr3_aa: CASSFGGYTFGYTF
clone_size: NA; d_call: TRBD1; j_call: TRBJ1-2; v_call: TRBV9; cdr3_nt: TGTGCCAGCAGCGTAGGAGGGGGCCCTTCCTTCTATGGCTACACCTTC; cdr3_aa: CASSVGGGPSFYGYTF
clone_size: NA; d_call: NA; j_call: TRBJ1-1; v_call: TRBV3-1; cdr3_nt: TGTGCCAGCAGCGAGGGACGGCTCGGGAACACTGAAGCTTTCTTT; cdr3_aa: CASSEGRLGNTEAFF
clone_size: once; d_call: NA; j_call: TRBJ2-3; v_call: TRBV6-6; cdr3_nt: TGTGCCAGCAGAGGGGGGGCGGCCACAGATACGCAGTATTTT; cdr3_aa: CASRGGAATDTQYF
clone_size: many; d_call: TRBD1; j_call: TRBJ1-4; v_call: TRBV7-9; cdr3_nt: TGTGCCAGCAGCCCTCGACAGGGGGCGATTCCAACTAATGAAAAACTGTTTTTT; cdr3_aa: CASSPRQGAIPTNEKLFF
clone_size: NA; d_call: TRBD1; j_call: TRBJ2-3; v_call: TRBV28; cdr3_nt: TGTGCCAGCAGTACCCCCGGGACAGGGGTCGCAGATACGCAGTATTTT; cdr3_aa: CASSTPGTGVADTQYF
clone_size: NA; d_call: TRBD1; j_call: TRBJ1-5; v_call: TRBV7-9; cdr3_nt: TGTGCCAGCAGCTCCCGACAGGGACACCAGCATTTT; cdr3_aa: CASSSRQGHQHF
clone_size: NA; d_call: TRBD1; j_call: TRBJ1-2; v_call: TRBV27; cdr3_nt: TGTGCCAGCAGCCCGAAGCCCACAGGGGGTGTCTATGGCTACACCTTC; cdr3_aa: CASSPKPTGGVYGYTF
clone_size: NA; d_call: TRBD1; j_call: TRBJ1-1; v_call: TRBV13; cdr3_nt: TGTGCCAGCAGCTTAGGCCTTGTGGACAGGTCTGAAGCTTTCTTT; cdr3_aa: CASSLGLVDRSEAFF
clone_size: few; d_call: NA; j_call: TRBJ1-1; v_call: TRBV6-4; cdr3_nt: TGTGCCAGCAGTGACGTAGAGAACACTGAAGCTTTCTTT; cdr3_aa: CASSDVENTEAFF
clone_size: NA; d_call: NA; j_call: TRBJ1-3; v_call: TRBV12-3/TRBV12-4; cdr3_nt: TGTGCCAGCATTAGAAGGGCAGCCTCTGGAAACACCATATATTTT; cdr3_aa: CASIRRAASGNTIYF
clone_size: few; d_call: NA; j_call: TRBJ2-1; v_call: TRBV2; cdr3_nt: TGTGCCAGCAGTGAAATTGTCAGTACTATCTACAATGAGCAGTTCTTC; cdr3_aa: CASSEIVSTIYNEQFF
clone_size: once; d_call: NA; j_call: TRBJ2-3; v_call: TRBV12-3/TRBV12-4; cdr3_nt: TGTGCCAGCAGTCCCCCGGGTCTGGGGGATACGCAGTATTTT; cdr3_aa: CASSPPGLGDTQYF
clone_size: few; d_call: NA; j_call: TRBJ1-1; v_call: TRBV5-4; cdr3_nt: TGTGCCAGCAACTCGTGGACCATGAACACTGAAGCTTTCTTT; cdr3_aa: CASNSWTMNTEAFF
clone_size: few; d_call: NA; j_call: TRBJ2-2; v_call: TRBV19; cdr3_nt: TGTGCCAGTCGGAACACCGGGGAGCTGTTTTTT; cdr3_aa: CASRNTGELFF
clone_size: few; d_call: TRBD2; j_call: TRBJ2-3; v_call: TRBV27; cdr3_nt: TGTGTGGCGGGGGGAACCCGGGGGACGCAGTATTTT; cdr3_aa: CVAGGTRGTQYF